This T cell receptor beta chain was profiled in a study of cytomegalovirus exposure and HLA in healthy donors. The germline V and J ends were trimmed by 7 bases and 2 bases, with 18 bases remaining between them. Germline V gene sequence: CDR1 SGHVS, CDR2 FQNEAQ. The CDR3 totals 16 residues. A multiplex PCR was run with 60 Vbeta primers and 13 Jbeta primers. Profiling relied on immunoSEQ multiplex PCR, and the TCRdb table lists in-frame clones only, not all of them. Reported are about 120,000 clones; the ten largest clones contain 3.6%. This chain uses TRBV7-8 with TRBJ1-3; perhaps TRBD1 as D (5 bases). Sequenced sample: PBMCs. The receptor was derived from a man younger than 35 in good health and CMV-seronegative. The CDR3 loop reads CASTPREGLAGNTIYF. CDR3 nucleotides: TGTGCCAGCACCCCAAGGGAGGGGTTAGCTGGAAACACCATATATTTT.